The clone carrying this T cell receptor (beta chain) was picked up one time. The V gene lost 4 bases and the J gene lost 0 bases, with 12 bases spanning the gap. The CDR3 runs 15 residues. Germline CDR1 and CDR2: MGHRA and YSYEKL. This entry is derived from a study of T cell responses to AZD1222 COVID-19 vaccine. Here immunoSEQ multiplex PCR was the method, and the copy in TCRdb shows in-frame clones only, minus some. The sample yields approximately 150,000 clones, roughly 90% seen once. The sequence derives from an adult in good health. The gene calls are TRBV4-1 and TRBJ1-1; possible D gene TRBD1, 5 bases. The sequenced sample was peripheral blood, obtained on day 0 of AZD1222 vaccination. The CDR3 DNA sequence: TGCGCCAGCAGCCTCCCCGGGACCGTGAACACTGAAGCTTTCTTT. Its translation: CASSLPGTVNTEAFF.